This TCR beta chain is from a study of graft-versus-host responses after intestinal transplantation. Per germline, CDR1 WNHNN and CDR2 SYGVQD (reference sequence). The J segment lost 4 bases and the V segment lost 0 bases, leaving 8 bases of the junction unmatched. This CDR3 spans 18 amino acids. TCRdb keeps only in-frame clones here, not all; method: immunoSEQ multiplex PCR. The sample carries tens of thousands of clones, roughly nine tenths recorded once. This chain links TRBV10-1 with TRBJ2-5, with TRBD2 identical over 13 bases. The sequence derives from a human patient who received an intestinal transplant, so some T cells may come from the graft donor. Source: PBMCs, taken around 320 days after intestinal transplant. CDR3 residues: CASSESTSGGPGGETQYF. DNA for the CDR3: TGCGCCAGCAGTGAGTCGACTAGCGGGGGGCCAGGGGGAGAGACCCAGTACTTC.